These 19 T cell receptor beta chains were all obtained from the same sample, sequenced in a study of neurological immune-mediated disorders. TCRdb used MiXCR to reprocess the 5' RACE reads, holding one entry per CDR3 protein. The table has 55,000 or so distinct CDR3 sequences, just under 4% seen once. The sample was CD4+ T cells from blood. The receptors were gathered from a woman in her thirties or forties with multiple sclerosis.

The sample holds many counts of this clonotype. The chain recombines TRBV9 with TRBJ2-5; either TRBD1 or TRBD2 may fit D (6 bases each). Looked up from germline, CDR1 is SGDLS and CDR2 is YYNGEE. The germline V and J ends were trimmed by 6 bases and 6 bases, with 18 bases remaining between them. CDR3 length: 14 residues. CDR3 nucleotides: TGTGCCAGCACCCTCAGAGGGGGGAGGCAGACCCAGTACTTC. Its protein is CASTLRGGRQTQYF.

There are many counts of this clonotype. J is TRBJ2-5 and V is TRBV5-1; the match to TRBD1 covers 7 bases. Unmatched junction bases numbered 4, after V lost 0 bases and J lost 5 bases. CDR1 SGHRS and CDR2 YFSETQ come from the germline V gene. The CDR3 extends over 14 amino acids. The CDR3 loop reads CASSLEGAEETQYF. The CDR3 DNA is TGCGCCAGCAGCTTGGAGGGGGCTGAGGAGACCCAGTACTTC.

This clonotype was counted many times. V usage is TRBV4-1 and J usage is TRBJ2-7; possible D gene TRBD1, 5 bases. The CDR3 runs to 16 residues. From germline, CDR1 is MGHRA and CDR2 YSYEKL. V was pared by 1 base and J by 4 bases, with 17 bases between. CDR3 sequence reads: CASSQAKGLIWYEQYF. The DNA for the CDR3 is TGCGCCAGCAGCCAAGCTAAGGGGCTAATATGGTACGAGCAGTACTTC.

This clonotype was counted ten times or more. The rearrangement uses TRBV7-2 and TRBJ1-2; the D gene is possibly TRBD1 (6 bases). Trimming shortened V by 5 bases and J by 5 bases, and 12 bases separated the two germline ends. The germline CDR1 and CDR2 sequences are SGHTA and FQGNSA. CDR3 length: 13 residues. This CDR3 reads CASSQDRRYGYTF. CDR3 bases: TGTGCCAGCAGCCAAGACAGGCGATATGGCTACACCTTC.

This clonotype was detected ten times or more. The rearrangement joins TRBV10-3 to TRBJ2-7; 10 nucleotides line up with TRBD1. The ends lost 4 bases at V and 0 bases at J; junction bases unmatched: 3. The CDR3 sequence is 15 residues long. CDR1 and CDR2 from the germline V gene are ENHRY and SYGVKD. CDR3 loop: CAISGRDRGSYEQYF. The DNA for the CDR3 is TGTGCCATCAGTGGGAGGGACAGGGGCTCCTACGAGCAGTACTTC.

This clonotype was observed at least ten times. This chain joins TRBV7-9 and TRBJ1-1; weak D call: TRBD1 (6 bases). The CDR3 length is 18 residues. Germline V CDR1 and CDR2: SEHNR, FQNEAQ (reference sequence). V lost 1 base and J lost 0, with 18 bases in between. The chain's CDR3 is CASSLGVGPGALNTEAFF. The CDR3 nucleotides are TGTGCCAGCAGCTTAGGGGTAGGTCCAGGGGCATTGAACACTGAAGCTTTCTTT. The complete variable domain, with remaining parts taken from reference TRBV7-9 and TRBJ1-1, reads DTGVSQNPRHKITKRGQNVTFRCDPISEHNRLYWYRQTLGQGPEFLTYFQNEAQLEKSRLLSDRFSAERPKGSFSTLEIQRTEQGDSAMYLCASSLGVGPGALNTEAFFGQGTRLTVV.

This clonotype was found many times. The rearrangement joins TRBV7-2 to TRBJ2-3; 9 bases are shared with TRBD2. This CDR3 is 15 amino acids long. Per germline, CDR1 SGHTA and CDR2 FQGNSA. The V segment lost 2 bases and the J segment 9 bases; nucleotides outside the gene matches: 9. This CDR3 reads CASSLSGLALQTQYF. The CDR3, as DNA: TGTGCCAGCAGCTTATCGGGACTAGCACTCCAGACGCAGTATTTT.

Many counts were recorded for this clonotype. The rearrangement joins TRBV5-1 to TRBJ1-1; TRBD1 matches at 8 bases. Germline-derived CDR1 and CDR2 are SGHRS and YFSETQ. This CDR3 has 14 residues. V was clipped by 5 bases and J by 1 base; unmatched bases: 4. The CDR3 is CASRSTGGNTEAFF. CDR3 nucleotides: TGCGCCAGCAGGTCCACAGGGGGGAACACTGAAGCTTTCTTT.

This clonotype has ten or more counts. The genes are TRBV10-3 and TRBJ2-7; TRBD1 is a possible D gene (6 bases). The CDR3 extends over 14 amino acids. Deletions cut 0 bases from V and 4 bases from J, with 10 bases between. Germline V lookup: CDR1 ENHRY, CDR2 SYGVKD. CDR3 in DNA: TGTGCCATCAGTGAGTCAACAGGGAAATACGAGCAGTACTTC. Amino acid sequence: CAISESTGKYEQYF.

This clonotype was seen at least ten times. The gene calls are TRBV9 and TRBJ2-2; D unclear. Germline CDR1 reads SGDLS; CDR2 reads YYNGEE. The CDR3 totals 15 residues. The V end lost 0 bases, the J end lost 6 bases, and 12 bases lay between the germline ends. The DNA for the CDR3 is TGTGCCAGCAGCGTAGTAGGGAAGGGCTCCGGGGAGCTGTTTTTT. Translated, it gives CASSVVGKGSGELFF.

This clonotype was counted many times. This chain links TRBV2 with TRBJ2-3; no clear D. Per the germline V gene, CDR1 is SNHLY and CDR2 is FYNNEI. The CDR3 totals 12 residues. The V gene lost 3 bases and the J gene lost 5 bases, with 6 bases spanning the gap. This CDR3 reads CASSEIRDTQYF. Written as DNA, the CDR3 is TGTGCCAGCAGTGAGATTCGAGATACGCAGTATTTT. The variable domain in full, completed from reference TRBV2 and TRBJ2-3, reads EPEVTQTPSHQVTQMGQEVILRCVPISNHLYFYWYRQILGQKVEFLVSFYNNEISEKSEIFDDQFSVERPDGSNFTLKIRSTKLEDSAMYFCASSEIRDTQYFGPGTRLTVL.

This clonotype was observed many times. The chain uses TRBV5-1 and TRBJ2-7, with D possibly TRBD2 on 6 matching bases. Germline-derived CDR1 and CDR2 are SGHRS and YFSETQ. The CDR3 runs to 13 residues. V was cut by 0 bases and J by 7 bases, with 11 bases left in between. CDR3 sequence: CASSLGSGVEQYF. CDR3 DNA sequence: TGCGCCAGCAGCTTGGGGTCGGGGGTTGAGCAGTACTTC.

Many counts were recorded for this clonotype. This sequence joins TRBV28 and TRBJ1-2, with 9 bases that match TRBD1. CDR1 and CDR2 from the germline V gene are MDHEN and SYDVKM. The ends lost 7 bases at V and 2 bases at J; junction bases unmatched: 5. This CDR3 spans 14 amino acids. The CDR3 sequence: CASTTGQGNYGYTF. CDR3 nucleotide sequence: TGTGCCAGCACCACGGGACAGGGAAACTATGGCTACACCTTC.

The table lists this clonotype with many counts. This sequence joins TRBV11-2 and TRBJ2-7, with 7 positions matching TRBD2. After removal of 6 bases from V and 7 bases from J, the junction contained 3 bases not matched to a gene. The germline V gene encodes CDR1 SGHAT and CDR2 FQNNGV. CDR3 size: 11 residues. The CDR3 protein is CASSRRGEQYF. CDR3 coding DNA: TGTGCCAGCAGTCGGCGGGGGGAGCAGTACTTC.

This clonotype has at least ten counts. The gene calls are TRBV3-1 and TRBJ2-4; D tentatively fits TRBD1 or TRBD2 (5 bases each). The germline CDR1 and CDR2 sequences are LGHDT and YNNKEL (reference sequence). This CDR3 region has 13 residues. V lost 3 bases, J lost 6 bases, and 9 bases lay in between. CDR3 residues: CASSQGPRNIQYF. CDR3 DNA: TGTGCCAGCAGCCAGGGACCGAGAAACATTCAGTACTTC.

At least ten counts were recorded for this clonotype. The genes are TRBV18 and TRBJ1-1, with 8 bases aligning to TRBD1. The CDR3 covers 14 residues. The V gene's germline CDR1 is KGHSH and CDR2 LQKENI. V gave up 3 bases and J gave up 7 bases; unmatched junction bases: 7. CDR3 in amino acids: CASSPGQGAREAFF. CDR3 bases: TGTGCCAGCTCACCGGGTCAGGGGGCTCGTGAAGCTTTCTTT.

At least ten counts were recorded for this clonotype. J is TRBJ2-1 and V is TRBV19; 9 bases match TRBD2. CDR3 size: 14 residues. Germline lookup yields CDR1 LNHDA and CDR2 SQIVND (reference sequence). V shed 3 bases and J 10 bases; nucleotides not matched to a gene: 7. DNA for the CDR3: TGTGCCAGTAGTATCGGCGGGGGGGCCGGGGAGCAGTTCTTC. Translating gives CASSIGGGAGEQFF. Using reference TRBV19 and TRBJ2-1 for the parts outside the CDR3, the full variable domain is DGGITQSPKYLFRKEGQNVTLSCEQNLNHDAMYWYRQDPGQGLRLIYYSQIVNDFQKGDIAEGYSVSREKKESFPLTVTSAQKNPTAFYLCASSIGGGAGEQFFGPGTRLTVL.

This clonotype was counted at least ten times. The V call is TRBV20-1, the J call TRBJ2-2; D not certain. Germline loops: CDR1 DFQATT, CDR2 SNEGSKA (reference sequence). V gave up 3 bases and J gave up 6 bases, with 8 bases separating them. The CDR3 has 12 residues. The CDR3 sequence: CSARNQAGELFF. CDR3 DNA: TGCAGTGCTAGGAACCAAGCCGGGGAGCTGTTTTTT.

This clonotype was counted a single time. The chain recombines TRBV10-3 with TRBJ2-1, with 7 bases fitting TRBD2. Germline V gene sequence: CDR1 ENHRY, CDR2 SYGVKD. CDR3 length equals 12 residues. V lost 9 bases and J lost 5; bases outside the gene matches: 4. The DNA for the CDR3 is TGTGCCATAGCGGGGAGAGACAATGAGCAGTTCTTC. As protein: CAIAGRDNEQFF.